The present T cell receptor (beta chain) was sequenced within a study of blood T cell repertoires in COVID-19. Across the study: COVID-19 samples from acute and convalescent phases originated in the United States, Italy and Spain. Sample material is recorded as cDNA or gDNA derived from T cells, B-cell-depleted T cells, or PBMCs.

Original processing methods: By means of reference gene primer amplification, nucleated cell counts were estimated. Only in-frame clones appear in the TCRdb table, and some are missing; sequencing was by immunoSEQ multiplex PCR. The V and J calls and clone size are taken from that table; D and trimming were inferred from the DNA. Altogether 200,000 or so clones are present, about 80% being singletons, with the ten largest covering 6.5% to 7%. The V segment lost 5 bases and the J segment 6 bases; nucleotides outside the gene matches: 12. CDR3 length equals 17 residues. Germline loops: CDR1 LGHNA, CDR2 YNFKEQ.

The J gene is TRBJ2-1, the V gene TRBV4-2; 11 bases line up with TRBD2. This TCR came from a human donor with acute or convalescent COVID-19. The donor label of this sample is uncertain. The sample was peripheral blood. The CDR3 reads CASSANLATSGTNEQFF. The CDR3 bases are TGTGCCAGCAGCGCCAACCTGGCGACTAGCGGGACCAATGAGCAGTTCTTC.